The sample holds many counts of the clone carrying this T cell receptor beta chain. TCRdb analysed the RT-PCR reads with MiXCR anew, one entry per CDR3 protein. The sample gives more than 550,000 distinct CDR3 sequences, 14% of which show up once; 3% to 4.5% is in the top ten. Looked up from germline, CDR1 is MNHEY and CDR2 is SVGAGI. The CDR3 runs 20 residues. V lost 5 bases to trimming and J lost 2 bases, with 25 bases between them. The chain is built from TRBV6-5 and TRBJ2-6; D unresolved. The clonotype comes from a female donor in good health, serving as a healthy control. Sequences were obtained from memory CD4+ T cells from blood. Here the CDR3 reads CASSGAGRGVGGAGANVLTF. The CDR3 DNA sequence: TGTGCCAGCAGTGGTGCAGGTAGAGGCGTGGGTGGGGCTGGGGCCAACGTCCTGACTTTC.